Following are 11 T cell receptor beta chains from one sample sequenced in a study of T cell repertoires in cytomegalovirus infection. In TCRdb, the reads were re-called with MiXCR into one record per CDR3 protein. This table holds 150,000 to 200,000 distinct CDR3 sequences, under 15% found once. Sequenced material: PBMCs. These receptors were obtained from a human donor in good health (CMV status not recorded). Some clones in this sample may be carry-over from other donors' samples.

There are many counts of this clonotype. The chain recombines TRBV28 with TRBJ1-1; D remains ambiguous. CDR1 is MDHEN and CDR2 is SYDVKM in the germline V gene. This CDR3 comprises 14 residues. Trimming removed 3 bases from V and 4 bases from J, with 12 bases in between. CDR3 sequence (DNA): TGTGCCAGCAGTTTTTTGGACGAAGCCACTGAAGCTTTCTTT. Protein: CASSFLDEATEAFF.

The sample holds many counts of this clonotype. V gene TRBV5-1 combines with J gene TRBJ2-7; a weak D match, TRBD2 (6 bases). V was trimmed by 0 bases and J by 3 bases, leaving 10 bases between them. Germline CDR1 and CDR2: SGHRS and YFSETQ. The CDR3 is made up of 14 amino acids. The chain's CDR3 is CASSLAGGGYEQYF. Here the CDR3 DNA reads TGCGCCAGCAGCTTGGCCGGGGGTGGCTACGAGCAGTACTTC.

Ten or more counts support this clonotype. CDR3 protein: CASSLGTSGTREQYF. In DNA form, the CDR3 reads TGTGCCAGCAGCCTCGGGACTAGCGGGACCCGCGAGCAGTACTTC. This chain connects TRBV7-3 to TRBJ2-7; 13 bases line up with TRBD2. Germline V gives CDR1 SGHTA, CDR2 FQGTGA. The CDR3 runs 15 residues. V lost 5 bases and J lost 6; bases outside the gene matches: 7.

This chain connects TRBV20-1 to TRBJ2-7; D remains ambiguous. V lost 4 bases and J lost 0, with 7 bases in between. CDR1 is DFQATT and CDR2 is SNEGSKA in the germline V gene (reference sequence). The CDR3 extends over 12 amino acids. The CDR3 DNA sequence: TGCAGTGCTAAGGGAAGCTCCTACGAGCAGTACTTC. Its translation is CSAKGSSYEQYF.

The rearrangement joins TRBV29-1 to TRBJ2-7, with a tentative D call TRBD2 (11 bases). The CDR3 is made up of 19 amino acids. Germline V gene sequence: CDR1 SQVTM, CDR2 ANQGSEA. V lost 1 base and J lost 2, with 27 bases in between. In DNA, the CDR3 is TGCAGCGTTGAAGCCCGGGACAGGGGAGCTAGCGGGAGGACCTACGAGCAGTACTTC. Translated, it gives CSVEARDRGASGRTYEQYF.

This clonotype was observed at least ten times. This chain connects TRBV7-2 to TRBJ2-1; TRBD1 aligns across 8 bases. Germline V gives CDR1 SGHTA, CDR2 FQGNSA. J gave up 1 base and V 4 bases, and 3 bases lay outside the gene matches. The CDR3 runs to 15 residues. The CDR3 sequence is CASSYRDRSYNEQFF. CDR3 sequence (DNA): TGTGCCAGCAGCTATCGGGACAGGTCCTACAATGAGCAGTTCTTC.

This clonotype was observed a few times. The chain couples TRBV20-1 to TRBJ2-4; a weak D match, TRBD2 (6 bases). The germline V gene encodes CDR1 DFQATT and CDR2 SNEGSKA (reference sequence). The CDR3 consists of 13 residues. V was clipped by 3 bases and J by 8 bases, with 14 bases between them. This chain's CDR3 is CSARDPRRDIQYF. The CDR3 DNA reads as TGCAGTGCTAGGGACCCCCGGAGGGACATTCAGTACTTC.

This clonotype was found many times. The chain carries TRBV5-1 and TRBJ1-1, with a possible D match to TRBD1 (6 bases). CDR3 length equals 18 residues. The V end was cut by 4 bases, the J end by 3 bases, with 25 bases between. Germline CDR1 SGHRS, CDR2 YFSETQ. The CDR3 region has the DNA TGCGCCAGCAGCCTCCTTGGGGGGCGCAAAGATTTGGACACTGAAGCTTTCTTT. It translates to CASSLLGGRKDLDTEAFF.

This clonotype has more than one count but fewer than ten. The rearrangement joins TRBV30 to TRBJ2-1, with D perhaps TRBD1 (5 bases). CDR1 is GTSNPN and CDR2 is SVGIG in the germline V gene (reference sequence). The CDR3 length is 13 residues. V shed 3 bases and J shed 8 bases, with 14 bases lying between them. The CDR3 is CAWSKRRGDEQFF. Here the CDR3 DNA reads TGTGCCTGGAGCAAACGTAGGGGCGATGAGCAGTTCTTC.

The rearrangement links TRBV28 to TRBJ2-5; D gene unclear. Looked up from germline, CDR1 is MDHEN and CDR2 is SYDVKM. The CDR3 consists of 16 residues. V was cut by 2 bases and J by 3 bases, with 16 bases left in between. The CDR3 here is CASSLVIGRSKETQYF. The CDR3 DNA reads TGTGCCAGCAGTTTAGTGATCGGTCGATCAAAAGAGACCCAGTACTTC.

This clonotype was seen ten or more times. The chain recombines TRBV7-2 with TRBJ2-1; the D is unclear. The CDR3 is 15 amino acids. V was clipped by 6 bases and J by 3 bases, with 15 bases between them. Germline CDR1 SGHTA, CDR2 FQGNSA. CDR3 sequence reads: CASSRGTQFYNEQFF. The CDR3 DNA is TGTGCCAGCAGTCGCGGAACGCAATTCTACAATGAGCAGTTCTTC.